Described below is a single T cell receptor beta chain sequence and its context. Its antigen is not identified. Germline-derived CDR1 and CDR2 are SGDLS and YYNGEE. The CDR3 length is 16 residues. Deletions cut 0 bases from V and 0 bases from J, with 12 bases between. The data derive from a study of T cells in narcolepsy. TCRdb's table, derived via immunoSEQ multiplex PCR, lists solely in-frame clones and lacks some. This sample has 17,000 or so clones, with 72% found just once. General study results and limits: Same-patient CSF and blood CD4+ T cell clonotypes included HCRT-specific and TRIB2-specific autoreactive ones. Reportedly, autoreactive clonotypes were serially detected in patients' blood but not controls'.

The sequenced sample was CD45RA- memory CD8+ T cells from PBMCs. V usage is TRBV9 and J usage is TRBJ1-1; D is unresolved. This TCR came from a human donor with narcolepsy. Here the CDR3 reads CASSVEDYPVNTEAFF. CDR3 nucleotide sequence: TGTGCCAGCAGCGTAGAAGACTATCCCGTGAACACTGAAGCTTTCTTT.